The T cell receptor (beta chain) described here comes from a study of regulatory T cells in long-lasting Graves disease. This clonotype has ten or more counts. The CDR3 consists of 13 residues. Per the germline V gene, CDR1 is SNHLY and CDR2 is FYNNEI. Trimming removed 2 bases at V and 3 bases at J, with 5 bases between. Investigators prepared the TCR beta libraries by applying iRepertoire HTBI primers and Arm-PCR of CDR3 regions. TCRdb analysed the multiplex PCR reads with MiXCR anew, one entry per CDR3 protein. The sample lists fewer than 550,000 distinct CDR3 sequences; about 16% were seen once. The time point was: newly diagnosed GD, antithyroid drugs for less than 3 months. PBMC-extracted RNA yielded the TCR library. The same sample was also used in a study of T cells in Graves' hyperthyroidism and ophthalmopathy.

This receptor was obtained from a woman aged 35 to 59 with Graves disease. The specimen was peripheral blood mononuclear cells (PBMCs), collected at new diagnosis, from a patient treated with antithyroid drugs. The chain joins TRBV2 to TRBJ2-1; D is undetermined. CDR3 nucleotide sequence: TGTGCCAGCAGTGAACGCATCTACAATGAGCAGTTCTTC. This encodes CASSERIYNEQFF.